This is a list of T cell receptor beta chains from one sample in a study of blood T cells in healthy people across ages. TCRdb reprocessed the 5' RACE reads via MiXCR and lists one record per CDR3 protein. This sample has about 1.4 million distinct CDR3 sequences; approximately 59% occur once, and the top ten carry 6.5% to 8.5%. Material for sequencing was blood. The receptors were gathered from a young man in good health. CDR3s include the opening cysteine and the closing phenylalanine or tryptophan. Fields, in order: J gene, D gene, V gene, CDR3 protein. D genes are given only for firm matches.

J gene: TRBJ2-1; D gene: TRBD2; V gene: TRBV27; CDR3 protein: CASSVAGWDEQFF
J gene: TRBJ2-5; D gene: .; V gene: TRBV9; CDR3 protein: CASSVEERFQETQYF
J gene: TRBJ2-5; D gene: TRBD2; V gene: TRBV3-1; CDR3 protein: CASGGLAGAQETQYF
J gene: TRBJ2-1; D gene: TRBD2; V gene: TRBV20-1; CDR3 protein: CSASGLAGSYNEQFF
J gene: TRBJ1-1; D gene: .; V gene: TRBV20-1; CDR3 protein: CSAKGSLNTEAFF
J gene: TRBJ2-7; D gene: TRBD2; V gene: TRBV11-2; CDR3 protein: CASSLSRTTTTSGVEQYF
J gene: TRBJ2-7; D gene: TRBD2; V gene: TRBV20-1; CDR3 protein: CSASPLIGTSGRTYEQYF
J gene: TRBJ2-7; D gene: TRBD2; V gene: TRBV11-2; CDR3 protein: CASSPKRSSGPNYEQYF
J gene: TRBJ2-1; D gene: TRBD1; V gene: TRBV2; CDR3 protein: CASSIHQIRTGGDEQFF
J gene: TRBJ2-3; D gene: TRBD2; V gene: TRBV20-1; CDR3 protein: CSAPSGRVTDTQYF
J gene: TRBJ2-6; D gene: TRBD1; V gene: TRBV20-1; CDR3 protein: CSADPQGQGANVLTF
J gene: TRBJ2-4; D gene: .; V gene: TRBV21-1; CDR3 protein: CASSKALSRRNIQYF
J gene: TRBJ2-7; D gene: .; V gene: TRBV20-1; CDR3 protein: CSARERGHQYEQYF
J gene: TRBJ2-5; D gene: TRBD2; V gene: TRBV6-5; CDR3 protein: CASRTTSGGRETQYF
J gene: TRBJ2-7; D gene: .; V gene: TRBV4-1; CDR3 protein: CASSQDRVWGREQYF
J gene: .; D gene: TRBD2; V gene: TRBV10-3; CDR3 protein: CATVSGRANEQYF
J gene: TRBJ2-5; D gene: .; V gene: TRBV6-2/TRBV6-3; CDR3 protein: CASSYSGPRGEQYF
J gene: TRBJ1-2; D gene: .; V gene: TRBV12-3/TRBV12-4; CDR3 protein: CASRGGRVIYGYTF
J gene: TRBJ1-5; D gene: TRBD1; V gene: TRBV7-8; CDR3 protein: CASSLDRTGLNQPQHF
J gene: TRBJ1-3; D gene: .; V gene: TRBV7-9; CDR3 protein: CASTVGDNTIYF
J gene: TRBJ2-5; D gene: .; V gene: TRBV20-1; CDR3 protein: CSTWGGGQETQYF
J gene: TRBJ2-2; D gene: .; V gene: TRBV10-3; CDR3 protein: CAISDSSNTGELFF
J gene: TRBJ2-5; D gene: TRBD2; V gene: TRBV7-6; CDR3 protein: CASSWSGVETQYF
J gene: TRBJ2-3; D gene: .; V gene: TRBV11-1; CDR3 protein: CASSLGIRRVADTQYF
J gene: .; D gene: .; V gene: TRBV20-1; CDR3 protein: CSARERDLSPLRGSYEQYF
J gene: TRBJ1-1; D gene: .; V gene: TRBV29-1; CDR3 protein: CSVCVDAGAEAFF
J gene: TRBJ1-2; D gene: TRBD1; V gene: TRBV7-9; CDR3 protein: CASSPIGDRRAYGYTF
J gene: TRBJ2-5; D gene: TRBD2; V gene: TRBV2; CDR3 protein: CASSLNLAGQETQYF
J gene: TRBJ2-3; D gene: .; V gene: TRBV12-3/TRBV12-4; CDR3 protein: CAGSSTFRDTDTQYF
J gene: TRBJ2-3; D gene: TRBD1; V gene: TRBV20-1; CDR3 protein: CSAGGTSTDTQYF
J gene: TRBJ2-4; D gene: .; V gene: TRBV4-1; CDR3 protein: CASSQGQLENIQYF
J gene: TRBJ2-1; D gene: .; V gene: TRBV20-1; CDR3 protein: CSAIMTDYNEQFF
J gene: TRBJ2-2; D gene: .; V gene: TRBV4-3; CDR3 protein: CASSQVLMATSTGELFF
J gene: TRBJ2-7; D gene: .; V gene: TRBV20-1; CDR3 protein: CSVQTTYYEQYF
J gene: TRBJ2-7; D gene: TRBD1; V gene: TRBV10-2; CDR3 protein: CASSTGDHEQYF
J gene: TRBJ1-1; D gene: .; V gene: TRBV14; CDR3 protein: CASSQERHTEAFF
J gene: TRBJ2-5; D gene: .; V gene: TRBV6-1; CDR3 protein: CASADSGHSYNEQYF
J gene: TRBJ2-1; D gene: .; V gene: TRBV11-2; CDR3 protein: CASSLGHGGGEQFF
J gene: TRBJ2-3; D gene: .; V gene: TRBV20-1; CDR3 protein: CSARQLANTQYF
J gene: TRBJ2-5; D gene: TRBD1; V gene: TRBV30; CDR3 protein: CACTGDRTETQYF
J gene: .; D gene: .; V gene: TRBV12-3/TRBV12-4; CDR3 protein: CASSFQGGGETQYF
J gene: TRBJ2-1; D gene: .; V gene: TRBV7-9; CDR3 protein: CASSFFEGIPNNEQFF
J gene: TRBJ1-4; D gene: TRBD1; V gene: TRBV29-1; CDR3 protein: CSVEETDRGEKLFF
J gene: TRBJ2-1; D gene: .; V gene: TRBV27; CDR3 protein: CASSTITGEQFF
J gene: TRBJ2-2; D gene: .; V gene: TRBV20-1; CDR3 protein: CSARSTGFTGELFF
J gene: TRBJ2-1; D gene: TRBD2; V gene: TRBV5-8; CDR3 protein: CASSSGGRYYNEQFF
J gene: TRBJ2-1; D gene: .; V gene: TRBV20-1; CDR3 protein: CSARDWNREYTYNEQFF
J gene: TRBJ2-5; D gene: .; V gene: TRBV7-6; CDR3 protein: CASSLEIQETQYF
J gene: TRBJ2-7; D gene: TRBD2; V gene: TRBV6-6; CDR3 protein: CASRSTLGLAHEQYF
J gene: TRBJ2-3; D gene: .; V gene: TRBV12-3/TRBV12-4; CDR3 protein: CASSFIVGGETTDTQYF
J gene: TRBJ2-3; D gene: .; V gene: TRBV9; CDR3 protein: CASSVGDGTLDTQYF
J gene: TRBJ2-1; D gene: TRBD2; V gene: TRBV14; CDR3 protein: CASSQEYLAGGTGNEQFF
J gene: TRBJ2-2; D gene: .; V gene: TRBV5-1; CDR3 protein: CASSLSLYTGELFF
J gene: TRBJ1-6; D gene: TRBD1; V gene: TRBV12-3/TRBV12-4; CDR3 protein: CASSLGQGNSPLHF
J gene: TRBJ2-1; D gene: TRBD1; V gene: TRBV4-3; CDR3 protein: CASSQDIALTGAGRWNEQFF